The 27 T cell receptor beta chains given below trace back to one sample, sequenced in a study of breast tumors, draining lymph nodes, adjacent tissues. Using its own MiXCR run on the multiplex PCR reads, TCRdb lists one record per CDR3 protein. The sample records 150,000 to 200,000 distinct CDR3 sequences, around 33% being singletons. Samples came from axillary lymph nodes draining the breast cancer. The sample taken for sequencing was axillary lymph node tissue. The receptors were sampled from a female donor with breast cancer. Some clones in this sample may be carry-over from other donors' samples.

The sample holds many counts of this clonotype. The chain carries TRBV11-2 and TRBJ2-2; D is unclear. CDR3 size: 11 residues. The germline V gene encodes CDR1 SGHAT and CDR2 FQNNGV. Trimming left V 7 bases short and J 3 bases short, with 3 bases between. The CDR3 is CASTDTGELFF. The CDR3 coding sequence is TGTGCCAGCACGGACACCGGGGAGCTGTTTTTT.

For this clonotype: With a much larger clone just one base away, this may be a read error. The chain recombines TRBV6-1 with TRBJ2-2; 9 bases agree with TRBD1. This CDR3 contains 15 residues. Germline CDR1 and CDR2: MNHNS and SASEGT. V shed 7 bases and J 5 bases; nucleotides not matched to a gene: 8. The DNA of the CDR3 is TGTGCCAGCATTGGGACAGGGAGCAGTACCGGGGAGCTGTTTTTT. Translation gives CASIGTGSSTGELFF.

The J gene is TRBJ2-7, the V gene TRBV2; D perhaps matches TRBD1 (5 bases). The CDR3 has 13 amino acids. Looked up from germline, CDR1 is SNHLY and CDR2 is FYNNEI. Trimming pared 7 bases from V and 3 bases from J, leaving 13 bases between. Here the CDR3 DNA reads TGTGCCAGCAACAGACAGACACTCTACGAGCAGTACTTC. It codes for CASNRQTLYEQYF.

This clonotype was counted many times. The CDR3 is CATSEDSLKNNEQFF. For the CDR3, the DNA is TGTGCCACCAGTGAGGACAGCCTTAAAAACAATGAGCAGTTCTTC. The chain joins TRBV24-1 to TRBJ2-1; D may be TRBD1 (6 bases). The V end was cut by 4 bases, the J end by 5 bases, with 14 bases between. Per the germline V gene, CDR1 is KGHDR and CDR2 is SFDVKD. CDR3 length equals 15 residues.

About this clonotype: One junction end does not reproduce the germline sequence, and a read error may be involved. This chain connects TRBV6-4 to TRBJ1-1, with a possible D match to TRBD1 (6 bases). Per germline, CDR1 MRHNA and CDR2 SNTAGT. The CDR3 runs to 11 residues. For the CDR3, the DNA is TGTGCCAGCAGTGGCGTACAGGGTCCTCTCTTT. Translated: CASSGVQGPLF.

This clonotype occurred many times. The V call is TRBV19, the J call TRBJ2-2; TRBD2 might be the D (7 bases). V was cut by 2 bases and J by 7 bases, with 20 bases left in between. CDR1 LNHDA and CDR2 SQIVND come from the germline V gene (reference sequence). This CDR3 contains 17 residues. CDR3 sequence reads: CASSIRGGGPVGGELFF. DNA for the CDR3: TGTGCCAGTAGTATACGAGGCGGGGGCCCCGTAGGCGGGGAGCTGTTTTTT.

Worth noting for this clonotype: A much larger clone differs from this one at a single base, so this may be a read error. This rearrangement joins TRBV20-1 to TRBJ1-2; D unclear. The CDR3 loop spans 13 amino acids. Per the germline V gene, CDR1 is DFQATT and CDR2 is SNEGSKA (reference sequence). The CDR3: CSATGGVVYAYTF. CDR3 bases: TGCAGTGCTACCGGTGGGGTTGTCTATGCCTACACCTTC.

The rearrangement uses TRBV5-1 and TRBJ2-5; no definite D call. V dropped 0 bases and J dropped 5 bases, with 14 bases sitting between them. This CDR3 spans 15 amino acids. In germline, CDR1 is SGHRS, CDR2 YFSETQ. This CDR3 reads CASSLGVSLHETQYF. CDR3 sequence (DNA): TGCGCCAGCAGCTTGGGAGTTAGCCTCCACGAGACCCAGTACTTC.

This clonotype was observed at least ten times. The chain recombines TRBV5-1 with TRBJ1-4; a weak D match, TRBD1 (5 bases). Trimming shortened V by 0 bases and J by 10 bases, and 19 bases separated the two germline ends. Germline CDR1 is SGHRS and CDR2 is YFSETQ. The CDR3 is made up of 16 amino acids. The CDR3 protein is CASSLESPGSLGKLFF. In DNA form, the CDR3 reads TGCGCCAGCAGCTTGGAGTCGCCAGGGTCCCTCGGAAAACTGTTTTTT.

This clonotype was detected ten times or more. The CDR3 DNA sequence: TGCAGTGCTAGCGGGGGGGGGCCGGGAGAGACCCAGTACTTC. Amino acid sequence: CSASGGGPGETQYF. The rearrangement joins TRBV20-1 to TRBJ2-5; 8 bases match TRBD2. CDR3 length: 14 amino acids. V shed 3 bases and J 4 bases; nucleotides not matched to a gene: 7. In germline, CDR1 is DFQATT, CDR2 SNEGSKA (reference sequence).

The V call is TRBV18, the J call TRBJ2-5; D is unresolved. This CDR3 spans 13 amino acids. Trimming cost V 5 bases and J 2 bases, with 9 bases left between them. Germline V CDR1 and CDR2: KGHSH, LQKENI. CDR3: CASSTMAQETQYF. CDR3 bases: TGTGCCAGCTCAACCATGGCACAAGAGACCCAGTACTTC.

This clonotype was detected ten times or more. The chain employs TRBV5-1 and TRBJ1-4; the match to TRBD1 covers 8 bases. Germline CDR1 SGHRS, CDR2 YFSETQ. The trim removed 4 bases at V and 8 bases at J, leaving 10 bases unmatched. The CDR3 covers 15 residues. CDR3 region: CASSQTGQGGEKLFF. Written as DNA, the CDR3 is TGCGCCAGCAGCCAGACTGGACAGGGAGGAGAAAAACTGTTTTTT. The full variable domain, its missing parts supplied by reference TRBV5-1 and TRBJ1-4, is KAGVTQTPRYLIKTRGQQVTLSCSPISGHRSVSWYQQTPGQGLQFLFEYFSETQRNKGNFPGRFSGRQFSNSRSEMNVSTLELGDSALYLCASSQTGQGGEKLFFGSGTQLSVL.

The genes are TRBV29-1 and TRBJ1-2, with 10 bases lining up with TRBD1. This CDR3 spans 13 amino acids. Losses at the gene ends were 6 bases for V and 3 bases for J; bases not matched to a gene: 4. Germline V CDR1 and CDR2: SQVTM, ANQGSEA. The CDR3 region is CSVGQGTDYGYTF. The CDR3 DNA reads TGCAGCGTGGGACAGGGGACCGACTATGGCTACACCTTC.

The chain has TRBV20-1 and TRBJ1-1; weak D call: TRBD1 (6 bases). CDR1 DFQATT and CDR2 SNEGSKA come from the germline V gene (reference sequence). V was pared by 5 bases and J by 1 base, with 14 bases between. The CDR3 runs 14 residues. The chain's CDR3 is CSASKGHRNTEAFF. DNA for the CDR3: TGCAGTGCTTCGAAGGGACATCGGAACACTGAAGCTTTCTTT.

As for this clonotype: An end of the junction differs from the germline gene, which may be a read error. This rearrangement joins TRBV20-1 to TRBJ1-3; a possible D gene is TRBD1 (5 bases). The CDR3 runs to 14 residues. Germline lookup yields CDR1 DFQATT and CDR2 SNEGSKA (reference sequence). The CDR3 is CSAPTESIGITIYF. The CDR3 DNA reads TGCAGTGCTCCGACAGAGTCTATAGGAATCACCATCTATTTT.

This clonotype was seen ten or more times. The rearrangement joins TRBV20-1 to TRBJ2-1; D is perhaps TRBD1 or TRBD2 (5 bases each). CDR1 and CDR2 (germline): DFQATT, SNEGSKA (reference sequence). With 7 bases removed from V and 3 bases from J, the gap between germline ends came to 13 bases. The CDR3 spans 13 residues. The CDR3 here is CSVSGGSYNEQFF. Written as DNA, the CDR3 is TGCAGTGTATCTGGGGGTAGCTACAATGAGCAGTTCTTC.

This clonotype was found many times. V gene TRBV27 combines with J gene TRBJ2-7; D might be TRBD2 (5 bases). Germline CDR1 MNHEY, CDR2 SMNVEV (reference sequence). Trimming shortened V by 0 bases and J by 2 bases, and 11 bases separated the two germline ends. The CDR3 totals 15 residues. CDR3 sequence: CASSLSGFGAYEQYF. The CDR3 DNA is TGTGCCAGCAGTTTATCGGGGTTCGGGGCCTACGAGCAGTACTTC.

As to this clonotype: The junction departs from germline at one end; a sequencing error may be responsible. This chain connects TRBV5-1 to TRBJ2-7, with 7 bases matching TRBD2. The germline V gene encodes CDR1 SGHRS and CDR2 YFSETQ. The CDR3 loop spans 16 amino acids. The CDR3 protein is CASSWDLTSVSYEQYF. The CDR3 DNA reads TGCGCCAGCAGCTGGGATTTAACTAGCGTCTCCTACGAGCAGTACTTT.

This clonotype came up many times. V is TRBV14 and J is TRBJ2-3; 10 bases align to TRBD2. Losses at the gene ends were 0 bases for V and 2 bases for J; bases not matched to a gene: 11. This CDR3 is built from 19 residues. In germline, CDR1 is SGHDN, CDR2 FVKESK. The CDR3 region is CASSQDGLLAGDPTDTQYF. Here the CDR3 DNA reads TGTGCCAGCAGCCAAGATGGCCTCCTAGCGGGGGACCCCACAGATACGCAGTATTTT.

Concerning this clonotype itself: No conserved phenylalanine or tryptophan ends this CDR3, so it is likely a read error. The DNA is omitted, as the CDR3 cannot be located on it reliably, and the CDR3 follows TCRdb's listing. The rearrangement uses TRBV5-1 and TRBJ1-6. In germline, CDR1 is SGHRS, CDR2 YFSETQ. The CDR3 is 9 amino acids long, termini counted. CDR3 sequence reads: CASSLQTSG.

With respect to this clonotype: A read error may explain this, as a much larger clone is one base away. The chain has TRBV18 and TRBJ2-7; 14 nucleotides line up with TRBD2. Germline loops: CDR1 KGHSH, CDR2 LQKENI. The ends lost 8 bases at V and 6 bases at J; junction bases unmatched: 6. The length of the CDR3 is 14 residues. The CDR3 sequence: CASPGTSGSSEQYF. The CDR3 bases are TGTGCCAGCCCCGGGACTAGCGGGAGTAGCGAGCAGTACTTC.

For this clonotype: A read error may produce the germline difference seen at one junction end. This chain links TRBV5-8 with TRBJ2-2; TRBD2 aligns across 10 bases. The CDR3 covers 17 residues. Per germline, CDR1 SGHTS and CDR2 YDEGEE. The CDR3 DNA is TGTACCAGCAGCTTAAAACGGTCTAGCGGGGGCACCGGGGAGCTGTTTTTT. Its protein is CTSSLKRSSGGTGELFF. The full variable domain, in which reference TRBV5-8 and TRBJ2-2 provide the parts outside the CDR3, is EAGVTQSPTHLIKTRGQQATLRCSPISGHTSVYWYQQALGLGLQFLLWYDEGEERNRGNFPPRFSGRQFPNYSSELNVNALELEDSALYLCTSSLKRSSGGTGELFFGEGSRLTVL.

This clonotype was counted at least ten times. The J gene is TRBJ2-2, the V gene TRBV11-2; D not certain. Deletions cut 2 bases from V and 0 bases from J, with 19 bases between. The CDR3 sequence is 19 residues long. CDR1 SGHAT and CDR2 FQNNGV come from the germline V gene. As DNA, the CDR3 is TGTGCCAGCAGCTTATCGAACAGCTTAGGTCCCGCGAACACCGGGGAGCTGTTTTTT. Its translation: CASSLSNSLGPANTGELFF. Based on the CDR3 plus reference TRBV11-2 and TRBJ2-2, the full variable domain is EAGVAQSPRYKIIEKRQSVAFWCNPISGHATLYWYQQILGQGPKLLIQFQNNGVVDDSQLPKDRFSAERLKGVDSTLKIQPAKLEDSAVYLCASSLSNSLGPANTGELFFGEGSRLTVL.

Regarding this clonotype: This may come from a read error, since a much larger clone is one base off. The rearrangement links TRBV12-3 or TRBV12-4 to TRBJ2-7; D ambiguous. V lost 4 bases, J lost 0 bases, and 10 bases lay in between. The CDR3 is 14 amino acids. CDR3 sequence: CASSYDSLSYEQYF. As DNA, the CDR3 is TGTGCCAGCAGTTACGACTCCCTCTCCTACGAGCAGTACTTC.

Notes on this clonotype: This may be a read error: a much more frequent sequence differs by one nucleotide. The chain is built from TRBV6-5 and TRBJ2-1, with 7 bases matching TRBD2. The V gene end was trimmed by 6 bases and the J gene end by 1 base; junction bases not matched to a gene: 12. The CDR3 extends over 17 amino acids. The germline V gene has CDR1 MNHEY and CDR2 SVGAGI. CDR3 in amino acids: CASSRRPGLVSYNEQFF. The CDR3 bases are TGTGCCAGCAGCCGTAGACCCGGACTAGTTTCCTACAATGAGCAGTTCTTC.

This clonotype was picked up a small number of times. J is TRBJ1-1 and V is TRBV5-5; no definite D call. Germline V gene sequence: CDR1 SGHKS, CDR2 YYEKEE (reference sequence). The CDR3 runs to 13 residues. Trimming took off 2 bases at V and 1 base at J, with 6 bases between the two ends. This chain's CDR3 is CASSFLRNTEAFF. CDR3 DNA sequence: TGTGCCAGCAGCTTTCTAAGGAACACTGAAGCTTTCTTT. Together with reference TRBV5-5 and TRBJ1-1, the CDR3 gives the full variable domain: DAGVTQSPTHLIKTRGQQVTLRCSPISGHKSVSWYQQVLGQGPQFIFQYYEKEERGRGNFPDRFSARQFPNYSSELNVNALLLGDSALYLCASSFLRNTEAFFGQGTRLTVV.

With respect to this clonotype: A read error may account for a junction end that differs from germline. The chain joins TRBV24-1 to TRBJ2-5; D might be TRBD1 or TRBD2, each matching 5 bases. Germline V gives CDR1 KGHDR, CDR2 SFDVKD. CDR3 size: 14 residues. CDR3 DNA sequence: TGCGCCACCAGTCCAGGGACGGCCCAAGAGACCCAGTACTTC. Its translation: CATSPGTAQETQYF.